This T cell receptor beta chain was profiled in a study of blood T cell repertoires in COVID-19. Study summary: Spain, Italy and the United States supplied samples that represented acute and convalescent COVID-19. From T cells, B-cell-depleted T cells, or PBMCs came the material, which was cDNA or gDNA.

V trimming: 5 bases; J trimming: 4 bases; junction bases outside the gene matches: 8. The CDR3 is 15 residues long. Germline V CDR1 and CDR2: LGHDT, YNNKEL (reference sequence). The assay was immunoSEQ multiplex PCR, and TCRdb's table has in-frame clones only and misses some. This sample has about 270,000 clones, with about nine tenths found just once. The TCR sequence derives from a man aged 60 to 69 who had recovered from COVID-19. Material: peripheral blood. The chain uses TRBV3-1 (or the pseudogene TRBV3-2) and TRBJ2-1; 7 bases fit TRBD2. As DNA, the CDR3 is TGTGCCAGCAGCTCTCGGGGGGAGGAATACAATGAGCAGTTCTTC. The encoded protein is CASSSRGEEYNEQFF.